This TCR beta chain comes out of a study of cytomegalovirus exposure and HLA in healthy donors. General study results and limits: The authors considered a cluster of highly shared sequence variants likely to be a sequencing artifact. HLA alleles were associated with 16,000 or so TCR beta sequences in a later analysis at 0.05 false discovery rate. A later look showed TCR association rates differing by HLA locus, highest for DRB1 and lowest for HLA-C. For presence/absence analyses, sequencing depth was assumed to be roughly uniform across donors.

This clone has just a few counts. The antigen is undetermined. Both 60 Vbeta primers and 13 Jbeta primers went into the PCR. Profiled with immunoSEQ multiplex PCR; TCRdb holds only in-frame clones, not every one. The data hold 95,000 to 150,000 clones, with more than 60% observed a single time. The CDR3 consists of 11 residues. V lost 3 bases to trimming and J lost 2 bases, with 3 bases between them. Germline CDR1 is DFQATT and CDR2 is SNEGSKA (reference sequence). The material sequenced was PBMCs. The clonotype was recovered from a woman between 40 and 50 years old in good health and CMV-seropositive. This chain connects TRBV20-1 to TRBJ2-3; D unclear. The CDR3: CSASITDTQYF. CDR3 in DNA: TGCAGTGCTAGCATCACAGATACGCAGTATTTT.